The text below deals with one TCR beta chain. Antigen unknown. The data are from a study of glioma-infiltrating T cells after dendritic cell vaccination. Study background: The vaccine used monocyte-derived dendritic cells pulsed overnight with autologous tumor lysate. Patients received three intradermal dendritic cell vaccine injections at biweekly intervals. Study results and caveats: TCR clonality showed no direct relationship with survival.

This table comes from immunoSEQ multiplex PCR, and its TCRdb copy is limited to in-frame clones, with some not included. The data hold roughly 96,000 clones, with around three quarters observed a single time. V was clipped by 8 bases and J by 2 bases; unmatched bases: 11. There are 16 residues in the CDR3. Germline assignment: CDR1 SNHLY and CDR2 FYNNEI. Only patients with spare fresh-frozen tumor and over two years of follow-up were included. The receptor's source is a human donor with glioblastoma. The source was blood, collected before dendritic cell vaccination. V usage is TRBV2 and J usage is TRBJ2-1, with TRBD2 identical over 8 bases. CDR3 nucleotide sequence: TGTGCCAGCTCAAAAACGGGGGGGAGAACCTACAATGAGCAGTTCTTC. Amino acids: CASSKTGGRTYNEQFF.